This entry concerns a single TCR beta chain. Its antigen remains unknown. The table came from immunoSEQ multiplex PCR; TCRdb's copy has only in-frame clones and leaves some out. The sample lists roughly 700,000 clones; 80% to 90% were seen once. The sample comes from a study of Ad26.COV2.S vaccination and SARS-CoV-2 variants. Overall study: Intramuscular Ad26.COV2.S at 5x10^10 or 1x10^11 viral particles. Study-wide findings and caveats: Recipients of either vaccine or placebo displayed similar breadth of non-spike TCRs.

Treatment reported: some 19 received Ad26.COV2.S at low or high dose, single or two shots; several received placebo; per-sample allocation not given. The samples were gathered on day 63 after the first injection of vaccine or placebo. Whoever gave the sample was an adult aged 18-55 years in Boston. From germline, CDR1 is LNHDA and CDR2 SQIVND (reference sequence). The V and J ends lost 3 bases and 9 bases respectively, with 9 bases between them. This CDR3 contains 12 residues. Here the sequenced sample was peripheral blood, taken in a trial of Ad26.COV2.S vaccine versus placebo. The rearrangement joins TRBV19 to TRBJ2-1, with D possibly matching TRBD1 (5 bases). This receptor was identified in a person between 18 and 60 years old who received the Ad26.COV2.S COVID-19 vaccine or a placebo. In DNA, the CDR3 is TGTGCCAGTAGTATCAGGGTGGGTGAGCAGTTCTTC. It translates to CASSIRVGEQFF.